This T cell receptor (beta chain) comes out of a study of Ad26.COV2.S vaccination and SARS-CoV-2 variants. Study conclusions and caveats: Marked by substantial breadth, spike-specific CD8+ and CD4+ T cell responses were reportedly seen after vaccination.

Sequencing used immunoSEQ multiplex PCR; TCRdb keeps in-frame clones, though not all of them. This sample has roughly 450,000 clones, with approximately 90% found just once. As for treatment: over 15 received Ad26.COV2.S at low or high dose, single or two shots; 5 received placebo; per-sample allocation not given. The study sampled participants on day 63 after the first vaccine or placebo injection. The germline V gene has CDR1 SGDLS and CDR2 YYNGEE. This CDR3 comprises 14 residues. J was trimmed by 2 bases and V by 2 bases; bases with no gene match: 2. Concerning this clone: Antigen unknown.

The receptor was derived from a person aged 18-60 years who received the Ad26.COV2.S COVID-19 vaccine or a placebo. The V and J genes are TRBV9 and TRBJ2-7, with 9 bases that match TRBD1. Material: peripheral blood, obtained in a trial of Ad26.COV2.S vaccine versus placebo. This chain's CDR3 is CASSVRDRAYEQYF. The DNA for the CDR3 is TGTGCCAGCAGCGTCCGGGACAGGGCCTACGAGCAGTACTTC.